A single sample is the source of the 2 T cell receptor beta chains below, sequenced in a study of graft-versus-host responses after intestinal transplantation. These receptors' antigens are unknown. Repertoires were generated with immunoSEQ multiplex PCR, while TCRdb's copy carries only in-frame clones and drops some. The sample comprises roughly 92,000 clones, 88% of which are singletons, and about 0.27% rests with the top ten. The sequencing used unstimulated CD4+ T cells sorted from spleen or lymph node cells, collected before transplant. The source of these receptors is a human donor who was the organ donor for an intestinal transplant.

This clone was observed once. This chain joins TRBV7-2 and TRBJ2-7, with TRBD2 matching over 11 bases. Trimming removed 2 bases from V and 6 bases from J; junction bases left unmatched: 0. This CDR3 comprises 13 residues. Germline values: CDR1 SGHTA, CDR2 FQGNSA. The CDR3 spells CASSLLAGGEQYF. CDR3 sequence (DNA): TGTGCCAGCAGCTTACTAGCGGGAGGCGAGCAGTACTTC. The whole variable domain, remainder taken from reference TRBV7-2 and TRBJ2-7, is GAGVSQSPSNKVTEKGKDVELRCDPISGHTALYWYRQSLGQGLEFLIYFQGNSAPDKSGLPSDRFSAERTGGSVSTLTIQRTQQEDSAVYLCASSLLAGGEQYFGPGTRLTVT.

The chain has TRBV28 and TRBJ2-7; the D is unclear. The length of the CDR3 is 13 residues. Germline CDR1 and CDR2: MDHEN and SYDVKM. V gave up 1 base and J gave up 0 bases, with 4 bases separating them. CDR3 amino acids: CASSLYNSYEQYF. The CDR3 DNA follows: TGTGCCAGCAGTTTATACAACTCCTACGAGCAGTACTTC.